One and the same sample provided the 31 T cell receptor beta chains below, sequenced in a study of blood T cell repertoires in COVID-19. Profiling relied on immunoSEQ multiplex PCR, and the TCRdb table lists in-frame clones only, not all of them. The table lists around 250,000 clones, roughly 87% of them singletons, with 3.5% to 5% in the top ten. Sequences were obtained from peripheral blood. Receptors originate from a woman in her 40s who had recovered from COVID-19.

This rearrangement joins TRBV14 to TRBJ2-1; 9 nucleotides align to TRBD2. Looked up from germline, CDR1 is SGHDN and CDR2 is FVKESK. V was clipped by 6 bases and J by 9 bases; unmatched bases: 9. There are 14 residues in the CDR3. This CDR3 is CASREIAGVSEQFF. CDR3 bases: TGTGCCAGCAGGGAGATAGCGGGAGTAAGTGAGCAGTTCTTC. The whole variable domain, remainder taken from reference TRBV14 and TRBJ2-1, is EAGVTQFPSHSVIEKGQTVTLRCDPISGHDNLYWYRRVMGKEIKFLLHFVKESKQDESGMPNNRFLAERTGGTYSTLKVQPAELEDSGVYFCASREIAGVSEQFFGPGTRLTVL.

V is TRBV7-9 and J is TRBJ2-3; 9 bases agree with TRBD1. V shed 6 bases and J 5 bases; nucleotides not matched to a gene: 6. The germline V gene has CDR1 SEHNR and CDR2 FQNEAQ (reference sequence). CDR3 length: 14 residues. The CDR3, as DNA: TGTGCCAGCAGTCCCGGGACAGGGCAAGATACGCAGTATTTT. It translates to CASSPGTGQDTQYF.

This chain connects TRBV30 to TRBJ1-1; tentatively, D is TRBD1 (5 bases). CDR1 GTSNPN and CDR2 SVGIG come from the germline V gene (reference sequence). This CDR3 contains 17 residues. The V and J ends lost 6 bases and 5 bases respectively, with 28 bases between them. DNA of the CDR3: TGTGCCTGCCCCTCCTTCGTGGACAACCAAAGAGGAACTGAAGCTTTCTTT. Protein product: CACPSFVDNQRGTEAFF.

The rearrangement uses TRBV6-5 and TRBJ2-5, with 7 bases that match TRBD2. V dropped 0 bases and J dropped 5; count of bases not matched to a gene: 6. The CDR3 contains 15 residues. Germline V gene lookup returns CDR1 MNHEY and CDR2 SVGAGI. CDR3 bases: TGTGCCAGCAGTTACTCGGGCGGGAGCGGGGAGACCCAGTACTTC. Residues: CASSYSGGSGETQYF.

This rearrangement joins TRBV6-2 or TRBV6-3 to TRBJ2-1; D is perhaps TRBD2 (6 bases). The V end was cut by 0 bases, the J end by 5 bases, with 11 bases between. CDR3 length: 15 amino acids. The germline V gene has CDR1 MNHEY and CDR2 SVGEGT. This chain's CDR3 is CASSYSGLLNNEQFF. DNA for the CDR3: TGTGCCAGCAGTTACTCGGGACTCTTGAACAATGAGCAGTTCTTC.

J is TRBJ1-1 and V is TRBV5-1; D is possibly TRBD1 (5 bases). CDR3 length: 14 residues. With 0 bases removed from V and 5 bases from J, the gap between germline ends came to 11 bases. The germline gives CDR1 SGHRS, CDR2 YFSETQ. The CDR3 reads CASSLEAGLTEAFF. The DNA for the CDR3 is TGCGCCAGCAGCTTGGAGGCGGGGCTGACTGAAGCTTTCTTT.

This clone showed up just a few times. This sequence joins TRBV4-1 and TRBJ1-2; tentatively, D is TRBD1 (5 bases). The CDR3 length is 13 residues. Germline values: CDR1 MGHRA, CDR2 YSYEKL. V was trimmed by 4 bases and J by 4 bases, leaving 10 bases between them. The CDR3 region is CASSPREGYGYTF. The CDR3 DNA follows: TGCGCCAGCAGCCCCAGGGAAGGCTATGGCTACACCTTC.

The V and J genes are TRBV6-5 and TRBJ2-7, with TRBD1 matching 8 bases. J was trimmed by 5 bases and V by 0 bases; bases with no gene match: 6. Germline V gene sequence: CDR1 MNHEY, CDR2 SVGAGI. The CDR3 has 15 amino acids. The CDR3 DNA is TGTGCCAGCAGTTACTCTATGCAGGGGGCGGACGAGCAGTACTTC. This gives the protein CASSYSMQGADEQYF.

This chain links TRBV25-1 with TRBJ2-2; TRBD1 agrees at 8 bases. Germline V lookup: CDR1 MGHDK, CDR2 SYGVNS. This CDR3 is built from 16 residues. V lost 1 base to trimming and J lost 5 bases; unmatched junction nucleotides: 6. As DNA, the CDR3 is TGTGCCAGCAGTGAATCGGGGACAGGCGGAACCGGGGAGCTGTTTTTT. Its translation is CASSESGTGGTGELFF.

In nucleotides, the CDR3 is TGTGCCAGCAGACTATTAACAGGACCCCTTGGGGCCAACGTCCTGACTTTC. Its translation: CASRLLTGPLGANVLTF. The chain has TRBV5-5 and TRBJ2-6; the D gene is possibly TRBD1 (5 bases). V was clipped by 5 bases and J by 3 bases, with 18 bases between them. The CDR3 is 17 amino acids. From germline, CDR1 is SGHKS and CDR2 YYEKEE (reference sequence).

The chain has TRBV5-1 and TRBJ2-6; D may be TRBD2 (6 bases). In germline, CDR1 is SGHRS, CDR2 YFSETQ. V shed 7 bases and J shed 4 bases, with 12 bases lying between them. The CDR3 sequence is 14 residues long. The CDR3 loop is CASGGATGANVLTF. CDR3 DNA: TGCGCCAGCGGCGGGGCTACGGGGGCCAACGTCCTGACTTTC.

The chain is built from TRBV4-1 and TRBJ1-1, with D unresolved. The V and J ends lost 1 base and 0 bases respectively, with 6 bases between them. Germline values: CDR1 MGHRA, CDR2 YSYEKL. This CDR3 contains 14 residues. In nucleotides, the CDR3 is TGCGCCAGCAGCCAAGGACTGTTGAACACTGAAGCTTTCTTT. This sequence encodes CASSQGLLNTEAFF.

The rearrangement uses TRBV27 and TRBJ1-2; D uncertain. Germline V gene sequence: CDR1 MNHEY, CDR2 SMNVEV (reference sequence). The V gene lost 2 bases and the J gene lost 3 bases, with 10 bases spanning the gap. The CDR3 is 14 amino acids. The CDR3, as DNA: TGTGCCAGCAGTTTAGGCGGGAAGGACTATGGCTACACCTTC. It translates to CASSLGGKDYGYTF.

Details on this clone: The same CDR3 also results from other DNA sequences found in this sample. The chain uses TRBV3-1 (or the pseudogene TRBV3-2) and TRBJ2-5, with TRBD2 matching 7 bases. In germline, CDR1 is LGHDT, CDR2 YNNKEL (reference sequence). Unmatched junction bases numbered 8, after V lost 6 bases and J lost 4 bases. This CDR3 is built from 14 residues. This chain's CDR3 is CASRPPGGGETQYF. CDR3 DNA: TGTGCCAGCAGACCCCCGGGAGGTGGAGAGACCCAGTACTTC.

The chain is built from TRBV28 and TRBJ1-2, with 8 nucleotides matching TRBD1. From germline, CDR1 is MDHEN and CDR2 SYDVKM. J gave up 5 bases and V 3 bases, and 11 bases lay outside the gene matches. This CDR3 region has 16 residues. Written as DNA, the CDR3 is TGTGCCAGCAGTTTGCAGGGCGACAGGGGATGGTATGGCTACACCTTC. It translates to CASSLQGDRGWYGYTF.

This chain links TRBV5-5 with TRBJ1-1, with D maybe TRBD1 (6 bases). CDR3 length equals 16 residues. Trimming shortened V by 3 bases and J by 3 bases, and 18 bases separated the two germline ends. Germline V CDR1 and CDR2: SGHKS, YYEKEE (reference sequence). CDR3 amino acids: CASSWDVSTGYTEAFF. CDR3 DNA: TGTGCCAGCAGCTGGGACGTGAGTACAGGGTACACTGAAGCTTTCTTT.

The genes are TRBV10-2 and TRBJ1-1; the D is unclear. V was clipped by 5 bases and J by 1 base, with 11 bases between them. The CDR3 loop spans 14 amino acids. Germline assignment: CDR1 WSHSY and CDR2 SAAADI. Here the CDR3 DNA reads TGCGCCAGCAGTTTAGTGGGGAGGAACACTGAAGCTTTCTTT. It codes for CASSLVGRNTEAFF.

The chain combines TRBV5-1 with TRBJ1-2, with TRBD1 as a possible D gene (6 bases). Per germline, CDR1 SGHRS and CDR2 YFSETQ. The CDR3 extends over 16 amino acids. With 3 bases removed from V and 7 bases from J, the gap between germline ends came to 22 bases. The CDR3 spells CASSSRQAPRYFGYTF. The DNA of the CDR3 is TGCGCCAGCAGCTCCAGACAGGCCCCACGTTATTTTGGCTACACCTTC.

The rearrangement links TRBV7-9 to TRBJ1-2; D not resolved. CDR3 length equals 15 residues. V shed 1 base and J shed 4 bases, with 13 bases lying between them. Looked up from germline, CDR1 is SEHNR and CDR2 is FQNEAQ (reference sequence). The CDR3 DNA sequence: TGTGCCAGCAGCTTAGTCGACCAGGTCTCCTATGGCTACACCTTC. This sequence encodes CASSLVDQVSYGYTF.

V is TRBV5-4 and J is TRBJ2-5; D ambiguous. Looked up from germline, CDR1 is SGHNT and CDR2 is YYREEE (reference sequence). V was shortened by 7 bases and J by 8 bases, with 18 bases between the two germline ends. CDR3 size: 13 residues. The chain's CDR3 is CASESAGVPTQYF. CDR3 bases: TGTGCCAGCGAATCCGCAGGTGTCCCAACCCAGTACTTC.

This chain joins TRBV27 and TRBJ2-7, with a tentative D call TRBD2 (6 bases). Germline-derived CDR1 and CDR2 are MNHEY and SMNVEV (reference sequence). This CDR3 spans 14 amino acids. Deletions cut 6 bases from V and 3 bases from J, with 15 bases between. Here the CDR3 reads CASSRTGVIYEQYF. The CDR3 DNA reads TGTGCCAGCAGCAGGACGGGGGTCATCTACGAGCAGTACTTC.

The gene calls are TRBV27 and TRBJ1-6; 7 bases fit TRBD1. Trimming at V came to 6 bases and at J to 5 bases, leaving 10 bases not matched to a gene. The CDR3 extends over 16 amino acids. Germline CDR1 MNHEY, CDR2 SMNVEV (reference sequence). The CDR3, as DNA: TGTGCCAGCAGCTTGGCAGGGACAGCACATAATTCACCCCTCCACTTT. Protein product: CASSLAGTAHNSPLHF.

CDR3: CASSFEGQGEKQYF. In DNA, the CDR3 is TGCGCCAGCAGCTTTGAGGGACAGGGGGAAAAGCAGTACTTC. This chain uses TRBV5-1 with TRBJ2-7, with 11 bases that match TRBD1. CDR1 and CDR2 from the germline V gene are SGHRS and YFSETQ. The J segment lost 8 bases and the V segment lost 2 bases, leaving 6 bases of the junction unmatched. This CDR3 is built from 14 residues.

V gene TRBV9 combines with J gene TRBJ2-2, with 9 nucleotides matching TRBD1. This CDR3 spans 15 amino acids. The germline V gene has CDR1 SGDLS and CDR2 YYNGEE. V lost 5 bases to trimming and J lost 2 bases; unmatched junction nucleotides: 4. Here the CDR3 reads CASRRQGDNTGELFF. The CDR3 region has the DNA TGTGCCAGCAGAAGACAGGGGGATAACACCGGGGAGCTGTTTTTT.

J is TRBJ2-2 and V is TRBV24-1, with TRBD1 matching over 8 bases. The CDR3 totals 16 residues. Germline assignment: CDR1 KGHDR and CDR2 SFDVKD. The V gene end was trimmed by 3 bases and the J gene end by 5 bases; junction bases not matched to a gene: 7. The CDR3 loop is CATSDRGQDATGELFF. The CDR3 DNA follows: TGTGCCACCAGTGATCGGGGACAGGACGCAACCGGGGAGCTGTTTTTT.

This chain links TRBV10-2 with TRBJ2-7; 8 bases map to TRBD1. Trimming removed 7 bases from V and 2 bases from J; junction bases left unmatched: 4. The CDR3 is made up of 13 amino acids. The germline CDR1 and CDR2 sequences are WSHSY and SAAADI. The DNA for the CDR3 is TGCGCCAGCACGCAGGGGGCACCCTACGAGCAGTACTTC. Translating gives CASTQGAPYEQYF.

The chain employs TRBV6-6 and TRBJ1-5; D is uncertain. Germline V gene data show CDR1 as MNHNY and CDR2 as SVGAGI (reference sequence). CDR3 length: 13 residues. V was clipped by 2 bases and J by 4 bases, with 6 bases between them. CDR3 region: CASSYPGNQPQHF. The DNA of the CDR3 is TGTGCCAGCAGTTACCCCGGGAATCAGCCCCAGCATTTT.

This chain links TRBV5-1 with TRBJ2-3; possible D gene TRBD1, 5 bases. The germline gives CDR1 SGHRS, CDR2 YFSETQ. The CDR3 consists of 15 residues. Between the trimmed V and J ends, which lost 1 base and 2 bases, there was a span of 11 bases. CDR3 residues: CASSLKGSHTDTQYF. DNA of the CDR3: TGCGCCAGCAGCTTGAAGGGGTCCCACACAGATACGCAGTATTTT.

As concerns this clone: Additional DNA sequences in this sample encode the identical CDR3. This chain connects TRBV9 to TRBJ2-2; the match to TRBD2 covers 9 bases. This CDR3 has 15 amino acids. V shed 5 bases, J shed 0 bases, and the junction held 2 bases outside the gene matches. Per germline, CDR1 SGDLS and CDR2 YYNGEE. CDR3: CASSPSGANTGELFF. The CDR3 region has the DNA TGTGCCAGCAGTCCTAGCGGGGCGAACACCGGGGAGCTGTTTTTT.

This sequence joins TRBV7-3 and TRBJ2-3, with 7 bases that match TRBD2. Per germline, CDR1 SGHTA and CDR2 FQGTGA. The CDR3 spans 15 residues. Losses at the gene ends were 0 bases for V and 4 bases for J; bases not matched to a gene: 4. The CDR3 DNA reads TGTGCCAGCAGCTTAACGTCCACTAGCGCAGATACGCAGTATTTT. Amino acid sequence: CASSLTSTSADTQYF.

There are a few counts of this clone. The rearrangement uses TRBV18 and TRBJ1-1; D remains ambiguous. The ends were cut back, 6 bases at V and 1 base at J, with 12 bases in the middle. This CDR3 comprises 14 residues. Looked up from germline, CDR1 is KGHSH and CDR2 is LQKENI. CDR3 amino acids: CASSQQPGNTEAFF. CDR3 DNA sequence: TGTGCCAGCTCCCAGCAACCAGGGAACACTGAAGCTTTCTTT.